This record looks at one TCR beta chain sequence and its context. Antigen specificity is unknown. Relative to the germline gene, one junction end is altered; a read error may explain this. Focal radiation plus CTLA-4 blockade with ipilimumab was given to patients with chemo-refractory metastatic non-small-cell lung cancer. This specimen comes from a study of radiotherapy plus CTLA-4 blockade in lung cancer. Background on the study: Objective responses occurred in about a sixth of patients; around 31% had disease control.

Sequencing used immunoSEQ multiplex PCR; TCRdb keeps in-frame clones, though not all of them. The repertoire holds roughly 50,000 clones, with roughly 84% as singletons. In germline, CDR1 is SGHAT, CDR2 FQNNGV. This CDR3 contains 15 residues. Study-wide results and caveats: In blood, tumor-derived TCR clones expanded after radiotherapy plus ipilimumab. Early clone dynamics of blood T cells, plus interferon-beta, reportedly predicted response best.

The TCR was taken from a human donor with non-small cell lung cancer who had a partial response to radiotherapy plus ipilimumab. The sequencing used peripheral blood, collected from a patient treated with radiotherapy plus ipilimumab. This chain uses TRBV11-2 with TRBJ2-2; TRBD2 matches 7 bases. In DNA, the CDR3 is TGTGCCGGCAGCTGGGTGGCGGGGGTCACCGGGGAGCTGTTTTTT. This sequence encodes CAGSWVAGVTGELFF.